A selection of T cell receptor beta chains follows, all from one sample in a study of T cells in Graves' hyperthyroidism and ophthalmopathy. TCRdb analysed the multiplex PCR reads with MiXCR anew, one entry per CDR3 protein. The sample has hundreds of thousands of distinct CDR3 sequences, 12% to 15% seen once. Sequencing was done on a sample of blood. Source of these receptors: a woman aged 18 to 35 with Graves' hyperthyroidism. CDR3s include the opening cysteine and the closing phenylalanine or tryptophan. Each record gives: J gene, clone size, CDR3 length, D gene, V gene, CDR3 protein, CDR3 DNA. D genes are given only for firm matches. Size values are once, few and many counts, or a class for expanded clones, and some rows have none.

TRBJ2-1,.,14,TRBD1,TRBV20-1,CSALRQGAMDEQFF,TGCAGTGCCCTTAGACAGGGGGCTATGGATGAGCAGTTCTTC
TRBJ2-7,few,16,.,TRBV20-1,CSARGLSTISSYEQYF,TGCAGTGCTAGAGGATTATCGACTATAAGCTCCTACGAGCAGTACTTC
TRBJ2-5,many,17,.,TRBV11-2,CASSLGGQAYLGETQYF,TGTGCCAGCAGCTTAGGTGGTCAGGCCTATTTGGGAGAGACCCAGTACTTC
TRBJ2-2,.,15,.,TRBV2,CASSPRQGGTGELFF,TGTGCCAGCAGCCCTCGACAGGGAGGCACCGGGGAGCTGTTTTTT
TRBJ1-2,many,12,TRBD1,TRBV2,CASRGTVYGYTF,TGTGCCAGCAGAGGGACAGTTTATGGCTACACCTTC
TRBJ2-7,many,18,TRBD2,TRBV20-1,CSARRSGLAGGGRPEQYF,TGCAGTGCCCGAAGGTCCGGCCTAGCGGGAGGCGGTCGGCCCGAGCAGTACTTC
TRBJ2-1,.,17,TRBD2,TRBV12-5,CAGGLAVTSGRPNEQFF,TGTGCTGGTGGTTTGGCCGTGACTAGCGGGAGACCTAATGAGCAGTTCTTC
TRBJ1-1,.,14,.,TRBV3-1,CASSNRGGTSQAFF,TGTGCCAGCAGCAATCGGGGGGGGACGTCGCAAGCTTTCTTT
TRBJ2-7,.,15,.,TRBV19,CASSISGALWYEQYF,TGTGCCAGTAGTATATCGGGGGCCCTCTGGTACGAGCAGTACTTC
TRBJ2-7,.,14,TRBD1,TRBV28,CASSFRGQGNEQYF,TGTGCCAGCAGTTTTAGGGGACAGGGAAACGAGCAGTACTTC
TRBJ2-1,.,15,TRBD2,TRBV6-2/TRBV6-3,CASSPGLAGRGEQFF,TGTGCCAGCAGCCCGGGACTAGCGGGGCGTGGTGAGCAGTTCTTC
TRBJ2-5,few,14,TRBD2,TRBV29-1,CSVTERDPRETQYF,TGCAGCGTTACAGAGCGGGACCCCCGGGAGACCCAGTACTTC
TRBJ2-1,many,14,.,TRBV28,CASSLAHFADEQFF,TGTGCCAGCAGTTTAGCGCACTTCGCAGATGAGCAGTTCTTC
TRBJ1-1,many,12,.,TRBV5-6,CASSLVNTEAFF,TGTGCCAGCAGCTTAGTTAACACTGAAGCTTTCTTT
TRBJ2-1,.,16,TRBD2,TRBV7-9,CASSYPQAGSINEQFF,TGTGCCAGCAGCTATCCCCAAGCGGGAAGCATCAATGAGCAGTTCTTC
TRBJ2-5,many,14,TRBD2,TRBV11-2,CASSLHTGGETQYF,TGTGCCAGCAGCTTACACACGGGGGGGGAGACCCAGTACTTC
TRBJ1-2,.,14,.,TRBV6-2/TRBV6-3,CASRPPGTRIGYTF,TGTGCCAGCAGGCCCCCCGGGACGCGGATCGGCTACACCTTC
TRBJ2-3,many,13,.,TRBV24-1,CATGPSFTDTQYF,TGTGCCACCGGACCTTCGTTCACAGATACGCAGTATTTT
TRBJ2-1,few,15,.,TRBV5-1,CASSFRFDAPNEQFF,TGCGCCAGCAGCTTCAGATTCGATGCGCCCAATGAGCAGTTCTTC
TRBJ2-1,once,13,.,TRBV20-1,CSARTNSYNEQLF,TGCAGTGCCCGAACAAACTCCTACAATGAGCAGCTCTTC
TRBJ1-2,many,15,TRBD1,TRBV10-3,CAISERDRDGYGYTF,TGTGCCATCAGTGAGCGAGACAGGGACGGTTATGGCTACACCTTC
TRBJ2-1,few,16,.,TRBV6-1,CASTPQDHYTRGEQFF,TGTGCCAGCACGCCGCAGGACCACTACACTAGGGGTGAGCAGTTCTTC
TRBJ2-7,.,16,TRBD2,TRBV6-2/TRBV6-3,CASNPFLAGEAYEQYF,TGTGCCAGCAACCCATTCCTAGCGGGAGAAGCGTACGAGCAGTACTTC
TRBJ2-2,.,14,.,TRBV4-3,CASSQDSVSGELFF,TGCGCCAGCAGCCAAGACAGCGTGTCCGGGGAGCTGTTTTTT
TRBJ2-1,many,20,.,TRBV27,CASSSRFVGASITPYNEQFF,TGTGCCAGCAGTTCTAGGTTCGTTGGGGCTAGCATCACCCCTTACAATGAGCAGTTCTTC
TRBJ2-3,many,17,TRBD2,TRBV6-6,CASSYSNSGSWTDTQYF,TGTGCCAGCAGTTACTCGAACAGCGGGAGTTGGACAGATACGCAGTATTTT
TRBJ1-4,many,12,.,TRBV15,CATSGPNEKLFF,TGTGCCACCAGCGGACCGAATGAAAAACTGTTTTTT
TRBJ2-7,.,15,TRBD2,TRBV19,CASRFSGEGPYEQYF,TGTGCCAGTCGGTTTAGCGGGGAGGGGCCCTACGAGCAGTACTTC
TRBJ2-1,few,14,TRBD2,TRBV20-1,CSAPGSGSEYEQFF,TGCAGTGCACCGGGAAGCGGGAGCGAATATGAGCAGTTCTTC
TRBJ1-4,.,18,.,TRBV6-4,CASRNRETRVTTNEKLFF,TGTGCCAGCCGCAACAGGGAGACACGGGTGACAACTAATGAAAAACTGTTTTTT
TRBJ2-2,.,15,TRBD2,TRBV11-2,CASSLSGTLSGELFF,TGTGCCAGTAGCCTAAGCGGGACCCTAAGCGGGGAGCTGTTTTTT
TRBJ2-2,.,18,TRBD1,TRBV4-1,CASSQEGTGALNTGELFF,TGCGCCAGCAGCCAAGAGGGGACAGGCGCCCTGAACACCGGGGAGCTGTTTTTT
TRBJ1-5,many,14,.,TRBV18,CASSPPYSNQPQHF,TGTGCCAGCTCACCACCGTATAGCAATCAGCCCCAGCATTTT
TRBJ2-5,many,14,.,TRBV4-1,CASSQAPAGETQYF,TGCGCCAGCAGCCAAGCTCCCGCTGGAGAGACCCAGTACTTC
TRBJ1-5,few,16,.,TRBV7-7,CASSLTRIPKNQPQHF,TGTGCCAGCAGCTTAACTAGAATTCCGAAAAATCAGCCCCAGCATTTT
TRBJ2-2,.,15,.,TRBV3-1,CASSQGGGRAGELFF,TGTGCCAGCAGCCAGGGAGGGGGGCGAGCCGGGGAGCTGTTTTTT
TRBJ1-4,few,12,.,TRBV20-1,CSARGNGEKLFF,TGCAGTGCTAGAGGGAATGGAGAAAAACTGTTTTTT
TRBJ2-3,many,14,TRBD1,TRBV2,CASSRTGTRDTQYF,TGTGCCAGCAGCAGGACAGGGACCAGGGATACGCAGTATTTT
TRBJ2-5,many,16,.,TRBV7-9,CASSFPFGRDQETQYF,TGTGCCAGCAGCTTTCCCTTCGGCAGGGACCAAGAGACCCAGTACTTC
TRBJ2-1,few,15,TRBD1,TRBV6-1,CASSSGTGGSGEQFF,TGTGCCAGCAGTTCCGGGACAGGGGGTTCCGGTGAGCAGTTCTTC
TRBJ2-5,many,13,.,TRBV2,CASSEQGTETQYF,TGTGCCAGCAGTGAGCAGGGGACAGAGACCCAGTACTTC
TRBJ1-1,few,15,.,TRBV7-9,CASSLAPQGRPEAFF,TGTGCCAGCAGCTTAGCACCTCAGGGGAGGCCTGAAGCTTTCTTT
TRBJ2-7,many,15,.,TRBV18,CASSPPWGTPNRQYF,TGTGCCAGCTCACCACCGTGGGGTACACCCAATAGGCAGTACTTC
TRBJ1-2,many,15,.,TRBV3-1,CASSQDPRGRDGYTF,TGTGCCAGCAGCCAAGACCCCCGGGGGAGAGACGGCTACACCTTC
TRBJ2-7,.,17,TRBD2,TRBV7-9,CASSLPGGSGGTYEQYF,TGTGCCAGCAGCTTACCCGGTGGTAGCGGGGGTACCTACGAGCAGTACTTC
TRBJ2-1,many,15,TRBD1,TRBV7-8,CASSLARTGVYEQFF,TGTGCCAGCAGCTTAGCGCGAACAGGGGTCTATGAGCAGTTCTTC
TRBJ1-1,many,17,.,TRBV27,CASSLSPLQRANTEAFF,TGTGCCAGCAGTTTATCCCCTCTCCAGAGGGCGAACACTGAAGCTTTCTTT
TRBJ1-2,.,15,TRBD1,TRBV7-9,CASSLGDRVTYGYTF,TGTGCCAGCAGCTTAGGAGACAGGGTTACCTATGGCTACACCTTC
TRBJ1-6,.,16,.,TRBV20-1,CSARVGGAAYNSPLHF,TGCAGTGCTAGAGTTGGGGGGGCTGCCTATAATTCACCCCTCCACTTT
TRBJ2-3,.,12,.,TRBV28,CASSPWGVTQYF,TGTGCCAGCAGTCCCTGGGGGGTTACGCAGTATTTT
TRBJ2-7,many,14,.,TRBV5-1,CASSPPGWPYEQYF,TGCGCCAGCAGCCCACCGGGGTGGCCCTACGAGCAGTACTTC
TRBJ2-7,many,14,TRBD2,TRBV20-1,CSAPQGGRMYEQYF,TGCAGTGCTCCCCAGGGAGGGCGTATGTACGAGCAGTACTTC
TRBJ2-1,many,14,TRBD1,TRBV20-1,CSASTGTGWNEQFF,TGCAGTGCTAGTACCGGGACAGGGTGGAATGAGCAGTTCTTC